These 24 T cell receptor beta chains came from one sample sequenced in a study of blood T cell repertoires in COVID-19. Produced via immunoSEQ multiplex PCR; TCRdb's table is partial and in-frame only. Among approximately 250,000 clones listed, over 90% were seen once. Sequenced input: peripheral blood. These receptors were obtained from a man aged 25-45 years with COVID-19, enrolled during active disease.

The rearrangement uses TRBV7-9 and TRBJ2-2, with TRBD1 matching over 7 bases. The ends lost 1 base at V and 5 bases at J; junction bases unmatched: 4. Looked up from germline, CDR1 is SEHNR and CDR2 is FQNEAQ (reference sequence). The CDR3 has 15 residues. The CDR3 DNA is TGTGCCAGCAGCTTAGAGGGGGCATCTACCGGGGAGCTGTTTTTT. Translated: CASSLEGASTGELFF.

The DNA for the CDR3 is TGCGCCAGCAGCTTGGACGGCAGAGGAAATGAAAAACTGTTTTTT. Protein: CASSLDGRGNEKLFF. The chain uses TRBV5-1 and TRBJ1-4; unclear D gene. The germline V gene encodes CDR1 SGHRS and CDR2 YFSETQ. V was shortened by 0 bases and J by 5 bases, with 11 bases between the two germline ends. The CDR3 sequence is 15 residues long.

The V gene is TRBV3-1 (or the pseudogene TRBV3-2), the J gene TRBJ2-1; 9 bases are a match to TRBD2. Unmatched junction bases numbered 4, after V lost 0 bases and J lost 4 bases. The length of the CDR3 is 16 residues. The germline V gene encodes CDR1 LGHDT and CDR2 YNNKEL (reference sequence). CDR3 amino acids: CASSQDGGGGYNEQFF. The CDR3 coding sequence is TGTGCCAGCAGCCAAGACGGCGGGGGGGGATACAATGAGCAGTTCTTC.

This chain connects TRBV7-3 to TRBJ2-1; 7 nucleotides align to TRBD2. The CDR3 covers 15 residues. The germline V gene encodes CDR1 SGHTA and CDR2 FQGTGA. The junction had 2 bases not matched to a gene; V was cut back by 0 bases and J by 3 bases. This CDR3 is CASSLTASGYNEQFF. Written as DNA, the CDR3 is TGTGCCAGCAGCTTAACGGCTAGCGGCTACAATGAGCAGTTCTTC.

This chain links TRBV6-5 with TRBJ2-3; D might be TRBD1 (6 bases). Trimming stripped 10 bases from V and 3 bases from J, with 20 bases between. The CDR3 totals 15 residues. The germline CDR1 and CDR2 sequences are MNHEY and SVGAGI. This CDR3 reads CATKPDTGRTDTQYF. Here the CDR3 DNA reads TGTGCCACAAAGCCGGATACAGGGCGGACAGATACGCAGTATTTT.

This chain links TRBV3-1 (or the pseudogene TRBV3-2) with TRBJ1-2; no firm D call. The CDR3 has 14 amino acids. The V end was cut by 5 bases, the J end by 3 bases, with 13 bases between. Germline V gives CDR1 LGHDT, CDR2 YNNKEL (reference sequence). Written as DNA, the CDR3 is TGTGCCAGCAGCTCAAGCTCCCCGGACTATGGCTACACCTTC. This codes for CASSSSSPDYGYTF.

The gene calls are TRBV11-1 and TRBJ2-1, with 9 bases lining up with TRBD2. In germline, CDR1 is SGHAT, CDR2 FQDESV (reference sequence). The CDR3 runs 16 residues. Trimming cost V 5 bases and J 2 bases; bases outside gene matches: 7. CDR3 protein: CASSPGRGGAYNEQFF. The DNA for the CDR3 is TGTGCCAGCAGCCCAGGGCGGGGGGGTGCCTACAATGAGCAGTTCTTC.

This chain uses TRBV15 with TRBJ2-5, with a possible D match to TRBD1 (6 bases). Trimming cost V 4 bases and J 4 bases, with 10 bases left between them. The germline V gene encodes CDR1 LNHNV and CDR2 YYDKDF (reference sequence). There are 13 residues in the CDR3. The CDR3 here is CATSKGGLETQYF. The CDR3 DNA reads TGTGCCACCAGCAAAGGGGGATTAGAGACCCAGTACTTC.

The CDR3 DNA reads TGTGCCAGCAGCCTCCCTCAGCGGGGGAAACTGTTTTTT. It specifies CASSLPQRGKLFF. J is TRBJ1-4 and V is TRBV3-1 (or the pseudogene TRBV3-2), with D possibly matching TRBD1 (5 bases). CDR1 and CDR2 (germline): LGHDT, YNNKEL (reference sequence). V dropped 4 bases and J dropped 11 bases, with 14 bases sitting between them. There are 13 residues in the CDR3.

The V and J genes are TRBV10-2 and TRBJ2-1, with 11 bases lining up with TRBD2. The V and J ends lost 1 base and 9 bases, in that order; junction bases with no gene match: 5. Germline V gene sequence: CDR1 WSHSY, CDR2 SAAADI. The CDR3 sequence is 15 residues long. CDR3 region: CASSEWVAGGGEQFF. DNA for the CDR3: TGCGCCAGCAGTGAGTGGGTAGCGGGGGGGGGTGAGCAGTTCTTC.

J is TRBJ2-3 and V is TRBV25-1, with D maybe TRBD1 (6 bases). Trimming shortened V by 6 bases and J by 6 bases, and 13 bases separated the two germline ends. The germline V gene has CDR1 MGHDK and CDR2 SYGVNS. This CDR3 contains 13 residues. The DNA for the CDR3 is TGTGCCAGCAGCCAAGGGGGAACCGATACGCAGTATTTT. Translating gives CASSQGGTDTQYF.

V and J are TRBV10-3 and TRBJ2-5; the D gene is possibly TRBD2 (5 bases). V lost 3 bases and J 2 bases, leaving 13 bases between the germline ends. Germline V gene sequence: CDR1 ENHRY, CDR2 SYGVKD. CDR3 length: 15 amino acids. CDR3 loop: CAISDRDRVQETQYF. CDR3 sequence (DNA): TGTGCCATCAGTGACCGGGATCGGGTTCAAGAGACCCAGTACTTC.

The CDR3 DNA follows: TGTGCCAGCAGCCTCGACAGACGAGGAACGCAGTATTTT. Encoded protein: CASSLDRRGTQYF. The chain recombines TRBV3-1 (or the pseudogene TRBV3-2) with TRBJ2-3, with D tentatively TRBD1 (5 bases). The germline V gene has CDR1 LGHDT and CDR2 YNNKEL (reference sequence). The CDR3 spans 13 residues. The ends were cut back, 4 bases at V and 9 bases at J, with 14 bases in the middle.

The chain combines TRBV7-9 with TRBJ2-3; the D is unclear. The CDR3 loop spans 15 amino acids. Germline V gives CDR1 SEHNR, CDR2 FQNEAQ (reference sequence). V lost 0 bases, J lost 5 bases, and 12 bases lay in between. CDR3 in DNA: TGTGCCAGCAGCTTAGCGCTGACTCCTAGAGATACGCAGTATTTT. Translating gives CASSLALTPRDTQYF. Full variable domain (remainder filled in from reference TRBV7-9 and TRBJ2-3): DTGVSQNPRHKITKRGQNVTFRCDPISEHNRLYWYRQTLGQGPEFLTYFQNEAQLEKSRLLSDRFSAERPKGSFSTLEIQRTEQGDSAMYLCASSLALTPRDTQYFGPGTRLTVL.

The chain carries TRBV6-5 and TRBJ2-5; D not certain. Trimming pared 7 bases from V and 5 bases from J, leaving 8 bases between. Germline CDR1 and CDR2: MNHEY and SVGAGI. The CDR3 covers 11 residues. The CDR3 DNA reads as TGTGCCAGCACCGTGAGCGAGACCCAGTACTTC. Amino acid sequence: CASTVSETQYF.

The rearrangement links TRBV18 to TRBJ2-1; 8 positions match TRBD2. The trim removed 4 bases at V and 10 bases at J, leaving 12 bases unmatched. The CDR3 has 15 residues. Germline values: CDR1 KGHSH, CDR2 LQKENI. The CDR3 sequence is CASSQLPGGAREQFF. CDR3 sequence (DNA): TGTGCCAGCTCACAGCTTCCCGGGGGGGCAAGGGAGCAGTTCTTC. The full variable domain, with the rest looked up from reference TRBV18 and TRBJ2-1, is NAGVMQNPRHLVRRRGQEARLRCSPMKGHSHVYWYRQLPEEGLKFMVYLQKENIIDESGMPKERFSAEFPKEGPSILRIQQVVRGDSAAYFCASSQLPGGAREQFFGPGTRLTVL.

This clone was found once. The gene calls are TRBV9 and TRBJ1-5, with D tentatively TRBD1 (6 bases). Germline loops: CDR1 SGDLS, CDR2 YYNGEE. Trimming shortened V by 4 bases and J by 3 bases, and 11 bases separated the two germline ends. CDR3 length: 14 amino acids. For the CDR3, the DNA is TGTGCCAGCAGCCCAGGACAGACCAATCAGCCCCAGCATTTT. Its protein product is CASSPGQTNQPQHF.

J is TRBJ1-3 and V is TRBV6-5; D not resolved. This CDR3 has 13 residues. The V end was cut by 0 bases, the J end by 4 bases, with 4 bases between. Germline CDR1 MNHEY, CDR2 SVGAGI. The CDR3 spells CASSYSGGNTIYF. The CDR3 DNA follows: TGTGCCAGCAGTTACTCGGGCGGAAACACCATATATTTT.

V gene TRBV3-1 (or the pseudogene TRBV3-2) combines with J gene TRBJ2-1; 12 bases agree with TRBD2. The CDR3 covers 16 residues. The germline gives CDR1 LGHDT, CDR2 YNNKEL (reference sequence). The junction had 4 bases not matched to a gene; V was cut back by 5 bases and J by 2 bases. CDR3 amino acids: CASSTGLAGTYNEQFF. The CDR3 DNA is TGTGCCAGCAGCACTGGACTAGCGGGGACCTACAATGAGCAGTTCTTC.

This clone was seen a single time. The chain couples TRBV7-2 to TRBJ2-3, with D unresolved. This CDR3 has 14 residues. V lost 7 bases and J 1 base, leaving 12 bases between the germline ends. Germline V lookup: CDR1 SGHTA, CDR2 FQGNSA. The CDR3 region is CASTLRRRTDTQYF. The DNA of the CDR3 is TGTGCCAGCACCCTTCGGCGGCGCACAGATACGCAGTATTTT.

The CDR3 is CASSYRGPGNTIYF. The CDR3 DNA follows: TGTGCCAGCAGCTACAGGGGACCTGGAAACACCATATATTTT. The chain has TRBV11-2 and TRBJ1-3, with TRBD1 identical over 7 bases. Germline CDR1 is SGHAT and CDR2 is FQNNGV. Trimming removed 4 bases from V and 2 bases from J; junction bases left unmatched: 2. The CDR3 is 14 residues long.

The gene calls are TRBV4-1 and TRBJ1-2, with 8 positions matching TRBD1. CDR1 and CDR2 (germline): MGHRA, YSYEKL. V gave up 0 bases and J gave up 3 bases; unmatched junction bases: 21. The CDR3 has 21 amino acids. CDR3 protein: CASSQDHGRRGLLLGDYGYTF. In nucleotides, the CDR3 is TGCGCCAGCAGCCAAGATCACGGGCGCAGGGGGCTTCTTCTTGGAGACTATGGCTACACCTTC.

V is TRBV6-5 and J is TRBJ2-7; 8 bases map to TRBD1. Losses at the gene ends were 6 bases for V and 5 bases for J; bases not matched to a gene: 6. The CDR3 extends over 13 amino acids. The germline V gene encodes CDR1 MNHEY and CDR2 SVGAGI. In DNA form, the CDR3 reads TGTGCCAGCAGCGGGACAGGAATGGACGAGCAGTACTTC. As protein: CASSGTGMDEQYF.

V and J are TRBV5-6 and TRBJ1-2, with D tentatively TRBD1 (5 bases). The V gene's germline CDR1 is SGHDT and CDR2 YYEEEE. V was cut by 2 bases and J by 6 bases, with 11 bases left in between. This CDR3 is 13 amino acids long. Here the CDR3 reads CASSFKDIHGYTF. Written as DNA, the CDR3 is TGTGCCAGCAGCTTTAAGGACATTCATGGCTACACCTTC.